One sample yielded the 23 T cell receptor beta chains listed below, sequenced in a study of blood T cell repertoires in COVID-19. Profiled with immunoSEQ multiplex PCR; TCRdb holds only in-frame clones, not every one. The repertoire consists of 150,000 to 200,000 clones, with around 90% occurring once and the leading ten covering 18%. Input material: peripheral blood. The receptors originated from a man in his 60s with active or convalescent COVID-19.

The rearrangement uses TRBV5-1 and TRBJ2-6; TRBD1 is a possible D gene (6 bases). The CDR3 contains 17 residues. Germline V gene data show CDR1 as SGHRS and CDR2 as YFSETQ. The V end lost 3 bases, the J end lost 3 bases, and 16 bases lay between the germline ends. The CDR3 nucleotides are TGCGCCAGCAGCTACCAACCTCAGGGGCGTGGGGCCAACGTCCTGACTTTC. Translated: CASSYQPQGRGANVLTF.

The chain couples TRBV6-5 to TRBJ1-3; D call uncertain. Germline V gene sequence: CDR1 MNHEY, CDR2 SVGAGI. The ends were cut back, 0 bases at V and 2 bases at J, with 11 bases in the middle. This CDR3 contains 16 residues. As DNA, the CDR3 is TGTGCCAGCAGTTACTCGGGAGGGAACCCTGGAAACACCATATATTTT. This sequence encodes CASSYSGGNPGNTIYF.

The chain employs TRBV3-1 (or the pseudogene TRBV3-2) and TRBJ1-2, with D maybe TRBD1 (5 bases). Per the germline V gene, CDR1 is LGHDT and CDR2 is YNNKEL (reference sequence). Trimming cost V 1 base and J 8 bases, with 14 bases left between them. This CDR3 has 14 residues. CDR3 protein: CASSQVDRSGGYTF. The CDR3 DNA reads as TGTGCCAGCAGCCAAGTAGACAGATCGGGCGGCTACACCTTC.

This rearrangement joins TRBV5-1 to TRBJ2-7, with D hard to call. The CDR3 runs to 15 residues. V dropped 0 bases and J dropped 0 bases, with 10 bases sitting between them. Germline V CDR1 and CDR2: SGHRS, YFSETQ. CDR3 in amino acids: CASSLGALSSYEQYF. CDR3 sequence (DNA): TGCGCCAGCAGCTTGGGGGCTTTGAGCTCCTACGAGCAGTACTTC. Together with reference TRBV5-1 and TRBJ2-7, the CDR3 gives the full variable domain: KAGVTQTPRYLIKTRGQQVTLSCSPISGHRSVSWYQQTPGQGLQFLFEYFSETQRNKGNFPGRFSGRQFSNSRSEMNVSTLELGDSALYLCASSLGALSSYEQYFGPGTRLTVT.

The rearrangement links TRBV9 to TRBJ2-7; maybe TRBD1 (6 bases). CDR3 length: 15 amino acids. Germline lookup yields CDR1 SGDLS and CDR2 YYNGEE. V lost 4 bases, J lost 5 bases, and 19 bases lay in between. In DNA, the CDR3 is TGTGCCAGCAGCCCTTCAGGGGAGCCCTTAGACGAGCAGTACTTC. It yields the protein CASSPSGEPLDEQYF.

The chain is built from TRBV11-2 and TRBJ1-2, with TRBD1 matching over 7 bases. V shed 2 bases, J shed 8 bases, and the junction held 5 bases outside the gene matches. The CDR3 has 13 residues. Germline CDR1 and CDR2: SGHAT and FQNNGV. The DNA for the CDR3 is TGTGCCAGCAGCTTAACAACAGGGGAAGGCTACACCTTC. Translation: CASSLTTGEGYTF.

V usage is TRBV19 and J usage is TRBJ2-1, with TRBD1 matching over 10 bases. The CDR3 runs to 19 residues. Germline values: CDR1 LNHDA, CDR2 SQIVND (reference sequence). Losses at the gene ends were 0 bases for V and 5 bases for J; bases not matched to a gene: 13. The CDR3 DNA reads TGTGCCAGTAGTATAGAATCCCCGGACAGGGGGGGACCCCACAATGAGCAGTTCTTC. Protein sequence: CASSIESPDRGGPHNEQFF.

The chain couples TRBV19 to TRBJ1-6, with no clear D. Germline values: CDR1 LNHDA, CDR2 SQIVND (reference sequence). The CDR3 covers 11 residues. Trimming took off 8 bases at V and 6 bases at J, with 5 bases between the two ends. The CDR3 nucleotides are TGTGCCAGTTCAGGTAATTCACCCCTCCACTTT. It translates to CASSGNSPLHF.

The CDR3 here is CASSLAVGNTIYF. CDR3 coding DNA: TGTGCCAGCAGCTTAGCTGTAGGAAACACCATATATTTT. J is TRBJ1-3 and V is TRBV11-2, with D unresolved. CDR3 length: 13 residues. With 1 base removed from V and 4 bases from J, the gap between germline ends came to 5 bases. CDR1 is SGHAT, CDR2 FQNNGV, per germline.

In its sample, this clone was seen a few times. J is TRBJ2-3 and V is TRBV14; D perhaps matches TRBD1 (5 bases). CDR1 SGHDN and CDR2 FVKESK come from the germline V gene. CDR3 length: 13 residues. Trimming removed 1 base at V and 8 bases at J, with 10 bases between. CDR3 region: CASSQVRDGTQYF. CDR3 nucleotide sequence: TGTGCCAGCAGCCAAGTCAGGGATGGTACGCAGTATTTT.

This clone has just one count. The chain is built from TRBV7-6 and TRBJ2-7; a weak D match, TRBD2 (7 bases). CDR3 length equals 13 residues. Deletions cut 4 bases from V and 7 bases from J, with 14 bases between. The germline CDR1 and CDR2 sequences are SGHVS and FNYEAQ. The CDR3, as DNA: TGTGCCAGCAGCTCCGGGGGGCGTGGGGAGCAGTACTTC. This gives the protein CASSSGGRGEQYF.

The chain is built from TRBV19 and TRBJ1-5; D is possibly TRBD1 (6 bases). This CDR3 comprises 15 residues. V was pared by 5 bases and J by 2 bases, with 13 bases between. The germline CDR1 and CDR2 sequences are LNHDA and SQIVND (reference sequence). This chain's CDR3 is CASSPGRGGNQPQHF. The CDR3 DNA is TGTGCCAGTAGTCCAGGCAGGGGCGGCAATCAGCCCCAGCATTTT.

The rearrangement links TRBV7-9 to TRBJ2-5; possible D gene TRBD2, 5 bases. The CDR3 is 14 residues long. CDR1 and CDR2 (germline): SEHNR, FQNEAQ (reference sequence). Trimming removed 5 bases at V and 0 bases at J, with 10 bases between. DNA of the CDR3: TGTGCCAGCAGCGAAGCGGCGTACCAAGAGACCCAGTACTTC. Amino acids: CASSEAAYQETQYF.

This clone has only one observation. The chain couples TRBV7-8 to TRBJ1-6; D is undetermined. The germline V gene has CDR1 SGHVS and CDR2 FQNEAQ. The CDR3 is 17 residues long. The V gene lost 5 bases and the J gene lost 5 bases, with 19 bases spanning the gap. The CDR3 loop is CASSHPPSGVNNSPLHF. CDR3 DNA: TGTGCCAGCAGCCATCCCCCCTCCGGGGTCAATAATTCACCCCTCCACTTT.

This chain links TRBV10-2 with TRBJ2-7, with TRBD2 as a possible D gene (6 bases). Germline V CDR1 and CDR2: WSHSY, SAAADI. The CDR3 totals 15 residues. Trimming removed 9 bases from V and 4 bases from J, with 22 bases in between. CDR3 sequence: CASRLRPAREYEQYF. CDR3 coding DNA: TGCGCCAGTCGGCTAAGACCAGCGCGGGAATACGAGCAGTACTTC.

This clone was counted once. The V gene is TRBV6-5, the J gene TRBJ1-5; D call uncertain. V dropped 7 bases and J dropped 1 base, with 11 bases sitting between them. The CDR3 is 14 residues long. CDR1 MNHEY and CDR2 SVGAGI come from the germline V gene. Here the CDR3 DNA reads TGTGCCAGCAATATAGGAGGGAGCAATCAGCCCCAGCATTTT. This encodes CASNIGGSNQPQHF.

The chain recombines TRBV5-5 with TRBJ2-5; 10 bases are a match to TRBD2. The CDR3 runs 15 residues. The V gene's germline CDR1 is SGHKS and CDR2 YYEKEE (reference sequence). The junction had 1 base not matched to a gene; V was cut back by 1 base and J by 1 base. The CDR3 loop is CASSLPSGGQETQYF. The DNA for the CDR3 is TGTGCCAGCAGCTTGCCTAGCGGGGGCCAAGAGACCCAGTACTTC. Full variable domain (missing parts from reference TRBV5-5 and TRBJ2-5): DAGVTQSPTHLIKTRGQQVTLRCSPISGHKSVSWYQQVLGQGPQFIFQYYEKEERGRGNFPDRFSARQFPNYSSELNVNALLLGDSALYLCASSLPSGGQETQYFGPGTRLLVL.

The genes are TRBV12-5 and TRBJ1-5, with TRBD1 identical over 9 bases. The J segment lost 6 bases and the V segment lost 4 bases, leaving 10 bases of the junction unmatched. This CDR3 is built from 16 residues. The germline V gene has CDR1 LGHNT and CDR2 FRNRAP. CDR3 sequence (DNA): TGTGCTAGTGGTTCTGGTGCAGGACAGGGGCGTCAGCCCCAGCATTTT. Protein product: CASGSGAGQGRQPQHF.

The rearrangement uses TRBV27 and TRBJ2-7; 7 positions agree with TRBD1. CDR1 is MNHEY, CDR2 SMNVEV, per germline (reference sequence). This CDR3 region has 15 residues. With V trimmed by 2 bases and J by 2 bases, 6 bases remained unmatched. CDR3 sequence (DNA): TGTGCCAGCAGTTTACAACAGGGGCTACCCTACGAGCAGTACTTC. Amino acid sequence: CASSLQQGLPYEQYF.

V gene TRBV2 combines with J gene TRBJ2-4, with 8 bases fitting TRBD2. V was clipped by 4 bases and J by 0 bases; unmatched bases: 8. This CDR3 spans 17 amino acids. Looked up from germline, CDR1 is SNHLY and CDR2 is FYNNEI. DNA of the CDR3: TGTGCCAGCAGTGCCAGCGGGGGTATTCTAGCCAAAAACATTCAGTACTTC. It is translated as CASSASGGILAKNIQYF. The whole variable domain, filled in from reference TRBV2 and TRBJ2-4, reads EPEVTQTPSHQVTQMGQEVILRCVPISNHLYFYWYRQILGQKVEFLVSFYNNEISEKSEIFDDQFSVERPDGSNFTLKIRSTKLEDSAMYFCASSASGGILAKNIQYFGAGTRLSVL.

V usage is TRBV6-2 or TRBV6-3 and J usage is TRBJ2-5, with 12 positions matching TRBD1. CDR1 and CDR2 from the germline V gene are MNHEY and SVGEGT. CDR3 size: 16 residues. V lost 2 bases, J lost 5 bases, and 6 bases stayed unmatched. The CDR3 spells CASSYPGTGGKETQYF. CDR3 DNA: TGTGCCAGCAGTTACCCCGGGACAGGGGGCAAGGAGACCCAGTACTTC.

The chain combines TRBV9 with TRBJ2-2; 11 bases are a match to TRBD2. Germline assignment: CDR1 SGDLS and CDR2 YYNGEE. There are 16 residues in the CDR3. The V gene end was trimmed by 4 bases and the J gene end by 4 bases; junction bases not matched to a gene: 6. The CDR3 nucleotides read TGTGCCAGCAGCTCCCTTGGACTAGCGGGCACCGGGGAGCTGTTTTTT. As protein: CASSSLGLAGTGELFF.

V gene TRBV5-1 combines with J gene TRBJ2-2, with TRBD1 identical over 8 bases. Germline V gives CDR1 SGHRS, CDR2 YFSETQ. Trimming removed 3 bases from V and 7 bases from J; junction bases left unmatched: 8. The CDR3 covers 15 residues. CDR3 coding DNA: TGCGCCAGCAGCTACCTTCAGGGGGCGCACGGGGAGCTGTTTTTT. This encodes CASSYLQGAHGELFF.